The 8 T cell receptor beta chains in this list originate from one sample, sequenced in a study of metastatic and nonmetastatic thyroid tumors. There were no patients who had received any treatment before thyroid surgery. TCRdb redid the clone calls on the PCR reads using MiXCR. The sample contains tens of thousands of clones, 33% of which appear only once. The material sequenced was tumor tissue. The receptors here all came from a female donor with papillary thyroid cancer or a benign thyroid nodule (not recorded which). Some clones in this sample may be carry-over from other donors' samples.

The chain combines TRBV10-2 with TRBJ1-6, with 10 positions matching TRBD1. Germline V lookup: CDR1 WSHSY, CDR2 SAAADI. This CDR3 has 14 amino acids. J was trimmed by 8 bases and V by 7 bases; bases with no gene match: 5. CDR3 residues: CASNLGTGDSPLHF. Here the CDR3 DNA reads TGCGCCAGCAATCTCGGGACAGGGGATTCACCCCTCCACTTT.

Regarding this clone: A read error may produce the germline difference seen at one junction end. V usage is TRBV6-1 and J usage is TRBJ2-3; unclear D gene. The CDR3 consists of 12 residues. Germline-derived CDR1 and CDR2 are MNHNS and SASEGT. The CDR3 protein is CASSPSRDTQYF. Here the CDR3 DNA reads TGTGCCAGCAGTCCCTCTAGGGATACTCAGTATTTT.

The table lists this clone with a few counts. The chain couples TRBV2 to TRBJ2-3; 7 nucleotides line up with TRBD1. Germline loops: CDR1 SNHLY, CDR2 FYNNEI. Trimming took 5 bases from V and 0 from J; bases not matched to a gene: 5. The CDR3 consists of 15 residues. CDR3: CASSPGTASTDTQYF. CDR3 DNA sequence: TGTGCCAGCAGTCCCGGGACAGCTAGCACAGATACGCAGTATTTT. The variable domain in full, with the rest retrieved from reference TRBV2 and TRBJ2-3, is EPEVTQTPSHQVTQMGQEVILRCVPISNHLYFYWYRQILGQKVEFLVSFYNNEISEKSEIFDDQFSVERPDGSNFTLKIRSTKLEDSAMYFCASSPGTASTDTQYFGPGTRLTVL.

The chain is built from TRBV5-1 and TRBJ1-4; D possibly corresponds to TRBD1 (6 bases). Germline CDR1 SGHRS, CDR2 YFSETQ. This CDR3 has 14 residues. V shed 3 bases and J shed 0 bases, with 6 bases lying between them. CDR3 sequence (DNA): TGCGCCAGCAGCTGGACAGCAACTAATGAAAAACTGTTTTTT. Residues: CASSWTATNEKLFF.

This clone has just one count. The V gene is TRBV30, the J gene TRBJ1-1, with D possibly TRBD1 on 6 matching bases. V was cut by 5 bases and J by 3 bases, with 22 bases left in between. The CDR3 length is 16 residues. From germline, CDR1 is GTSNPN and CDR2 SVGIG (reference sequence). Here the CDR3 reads CAWGKPPTGKDTEAFF. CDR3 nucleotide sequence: TGTGCCTGGGGTAAGCCCCCGACAGGAAAGGACACTGAAGCTTTCTTT.

In DNA form, the CDR3 reads TGTGCCACCGGGGCAGGATATAGCAATCAGCCCCAGCATTTT. Translating gives CATGAGYSNQPQHF. The chain recombines TRBV15 with TRBJ1-5; D might be TRBD1 (5 bases). Trimming shortened V by 8 bases and J by 0 bases, and 11 bases separated the two germline ends. Germline loops: CDR1 LNHNV, CDR2 YYDKDF (reference sequence). This CDR3 comprises 14 residues. The variable domain in full, completed from reference TRBV15 and TRBJ1-5, reads DAMVIQNPRYQVTQFGKPVTLSCSQTLNHNVMYWYQQKSSQAPKLLFHYYDKDFNNEADTPDNFQSRRPNTSFCFLDIRSPGLGDTAMYLCATGAGYSNQPQHFGDGTRLSIL.

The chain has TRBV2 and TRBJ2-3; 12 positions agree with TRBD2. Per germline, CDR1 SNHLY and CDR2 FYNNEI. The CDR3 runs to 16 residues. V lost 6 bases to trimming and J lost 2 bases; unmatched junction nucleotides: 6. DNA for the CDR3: TGTGCCAGCAGGCCTGGACTAGCGGGGTACACAGATACGCAGTATTTT. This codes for CASRPGLAGYTDTQYF.

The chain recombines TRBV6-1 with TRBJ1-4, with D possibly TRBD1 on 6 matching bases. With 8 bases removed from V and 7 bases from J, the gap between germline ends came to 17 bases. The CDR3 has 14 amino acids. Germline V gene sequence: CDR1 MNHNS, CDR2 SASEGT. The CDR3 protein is CASFGGGAGEKLFF. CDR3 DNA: TGTGCCAGCTTTGGGGGGGGCGCGGGTGAAAAACTGTTTTTT.